The 27 T cell receptor beta chains presented below share a single source sample, sequenced in a study of shared clonotypes between healthy human individuals (dated by TCRdb to 2020 to 2022). Libraries were made using the immunoSEQ multiplex PCR assay. TCRdb mirrors the immuneACCESS table, restricted to in-frame sequences. Some clones are absent from its copies; in checked studies, under half trace to an unresolved V gene, and the reason for the others is unknown. The sample table records more than 1 million clones; more than 75% of these occur just once. The biggest ten clones account for 0.5% to 0.6% of the sample. What was sequenced was memory CD4+ T cells from PBMCs. Interpreted using the paper, the cell subset or site label stands for: CD45RA-negative fraction. These TCRs come from a man younger than 35 in good health. Some clones in this sample may be carry-over from other donors' samples.

A note on this clone: A much larger clone is a single base away; this may be a read error. V gene TRBV6-5 combines with J gene TRBJ1-1; D gene ambiguous. V lost 5 bases to trimming and J lost 0 bases, with 7 bases between them. The CDR3 spans 13 residues. Looked up from germline, CDR1 is MNHEY and CDR2 is SVGAGI. CDR3 DNA: TGTGCCAGCAGTGACCAGATGAACACTGAAGCTTTCTTT. Translated: CASSDQMNTEAFF.

The chain recombines TRBV13 with TRBJ2-7; D is uncertain. The V end was cut by 0 bases, the J end by 5 bases, with 5 bases between. Germline lookup yields CDR1 PRHDT and CDR2 FYEKMQ (reference sequence). The CDR3 consists of 12 residues. CDR3 bases: TGTGCCAGCAGCTTAGGAGGAGACGAGCAGTACTTC. The encoded protein is CASSLGGDEQYF.

The rearrangement uses TRBV28 and TRBJ2-1; 12 bases are a match to TRBD2. CDR1 and CDR2 from the germline V gene are MDHEN and SYDVKM. This CDR3 is built from 17 residues. The ends lost 1 base at V and 6 bases at J; junction bases unmatched: 7. CDR3 in DNA: TGTGCCAGCAGTTTATACCTAGCGGGAGGGACGGGCAATGAGCAGTTCTTC. Its translation is CASSLYLAGGTGNEQFF.

This chain connects TRBV18 to TRBJ1-2, with D possibly TRBD1 on 6 matching bases. Germline CDR1 is KGHSH and CDR2 is LQKENI. Between the trimmed V and J ends, which lost 6 bases and 3 bases, there was a span of 14 bases. The CDR3 sequence is 14 residues long. The CDR3 DNA follows: TGTGCCAGCTCCCGTCGGGGGCAGGACTATGGCTACACCTTC. It translates to CASSRRGQDYGYTF.

This clone was seen only once. The rearrangement joins TRBV6-6 to TRBJ2-3, with D perhaps TRBD2 (7 bases). This CDR3 has 16 amino acids. Germline lookup yields CDR1 MNHNY and CDR2 SVGAGI (reference sequence). The V end lost 6 bases, the J end lost 2 bases, and 18 bases lay between the germline ends. The CDR3 loop reads CASSPRGGSYTDTQYF. CDR3 DNA: TGTGCCAGCAGCCCGAGGGGGGGGTCCTACACAGATACGCAGTATTTT.

The CDR3 loop is CASSPTGTEAFF. In DNA form, the CDR3 reads TGTGCCAGCAGCCCGACCGGCACTGAAGCTTTCTTT. This chain links TRBV25-1 with TRBJ1-1, with D uncertain. The V end lost 6 bases, the J end lost 4 bases, and 9 bases lay between the germline ends. The CDR3 has 12 residues. Germline V gives CDR1 MGHDK, CDR2 SYGVNS.

About this clone itself: Other DNA sequences from this sample encode an identical CDR3 as well. The chain carries TRBV7-3 and TRBJ2-3; 8 nucleotides align to TRBD2. V shed 1 base, J shed 3 bases, and the junction held 3 bases outside the gene matches. This CDR3 is 15 amino acids long. The germline V gene encodes CDR1 SGHTA and CDR2 FQGTGA. In DNA form, the CDR3 reads TGTGCCAGCAGCTTAAGCTTAGCGGGGACAGATACGCAGTATTTT. Translation gives CASSLSLAGTDTQYF.

The chain employs TRBV9 and TRBJ2-5; 15 bases align to TRBD2. The CDR3 has 17 amino acids. V gave up 3 bases and J gave up 4 bases; unmatched junction bases: 7. The germline V gene has CDR1 SGDLS and CDR2 YYNGEE. The CDR3, as DNA: TGTGCCAGCAGCGAGGGACTAGCGGGGGGCAGGAGAGAGACCCAGTACTTC. Protein sequence: CASSEGLAGGRRETQYF.

V and J are TRBV5-1 and TRBJ2-3; TRBD1 aligns across 10 bases. Looked up from germline, CDR1 is SGHRS and CDR2 is YFSETQ. This CDR3 has 15 residues. The V and J ends lost 4 bases and 3 bases, in that order; junction bases with no gene match: 5. CDR3 in amino acids: CASSLGQGETDTQYF. The CDR3 region has the DNA TGCGCCAGCAGCCTTGGACAGGGGGAGACAGATACGCAGTATTTT.

The chain joins TRBV11-3 to TRBJ1-1; 7 bases are shared with TRBD1. The CDR3 consists of 13 residues. J gave up 3 bases and V 4 bases, and 2 bases lay outside the gene matches. The germline CDR1 and CDR2 sequences are SGHNT and YENEEA. The CDR3 coding sequence is TGTGCCAGCAGCTCTACAGGGGACACTGAAGCTTTCTTT. Its translation: CASSSTGDTEAFF. The variable domain in full, with the rest retrieved from reference TRBV11-3 and TRBJ1-1, is EAGVVQSPRYKIIEKKQPVAFWCNPISGHNTLYWYLQNLGQGPELLIRYENEEAVDDSQLPKDRFSAERLKGVDSTLKIQPAELGDSAVYLCASSSTGDTEAFFGQGTRLTVV.

V is TRBV9 and J is TRBJ2-1; 8 bases fit TRBD1. The CDR3 runs 17 residues. V lost 3 bases to trimming and J lost 3 bases; unmatched junction nucleotides: 11. Germline-derived CDR1 and CDR2 are SGDLS and YYNGEE. This CDR3 reads CASSASLIGQGYNEQFF. The CDR3 nucleotides are TGTGCCAGCAGCGCTTCCCTTATCGGACAGGGCTACAATGAGCAGTTCTTC.

V gene TRBV30 combines with J gene TRBJ2-3; the match to TRBD2 covers 11 bases. This CDR3 contains 15 residues. V lost 2 bases, J lost 5 bases, and 6 bases stayed unmatched. Looked up from germline, CDR1 is GTSNPN and CDR2 is SVGIG (reference sequence). The DNA of the CDR3 is TGTGCCTGGAGTTTAGCGGGAGGGCCAGGAGATACGCAGTATTTT. Encoded protein: CAWSLAGGPGDTQYF.

This clone was found a few times. V and J are TRBV10-1 and TRBJ1-1; unclear D gene. CDR1 is WNHNN, CDR2 SYGVQD, per germline (reference sequence). The CDR3 extends over 13 amino acids. With 7 bases removed from V and 5 bases from J, the gap between germline ends came to 14 bases. CDR3 residues: CASTDNLGTEAFF. The CDR3 DNA sequence: TGCGCCAGCACCGATAACCTGGGGACTGAAGCTTTCTTT.

This clone has more than one count but fewer than ten. The chain links TRBV27 to TRBJ1-2, with 7 bases lining up with TRBD1. Germline V lookup: CDR1 MNHEY, CDR2 SMNVEV (reference sequence). CDR3 size: 15 residues. V lost 3 bases to trimming and J lost 7 bases; unmatched junction nucleotides: 11. As DNA, the CDR3 is TGTGCCAGCAGTTTCCTCCCTGAGGGGGCGAGTGGCTACACCTTC. It encodes CASSFLPEGASGYTF.

The V call is TRBV19, the J call TRBJ1-1; D not certain. This CDR3 comprises 16 residues. Germline lookup yields CDR1 LNHDA and CDR2 SQIVND (reference sequence). The V end lost 2 bases, the J end lost 1 base, and 14 bases lay between the germline ends. The CDR3 reads CASSIKGTGRNTEAFF. The DNA of the CDR3 is TGTGCCAGTAGTATAAAGGGAACGGGTAGGAACACTGAAGCTTTCTTT.

The CDR3, as DNA: TGTGCCAGCAGTCGACAGTTCAATCAGCCCCAGCATTTT. This translates into CASSRQFNQPQHF. This rearrangement joins TRBV28 to TRBJ1-5, with D maybe TRBD1 (5 bases). Deletions cut 5 bases from V and 3 bases from J, with 8 bases between. This CDR3 comprises 13 residues. Germline V gene lookup returns CDR1 MDHEN and CDR2 SYDVKM.

V usage is TRBV2 and J usage is TRBJ2-5; D may be TRBD2 (6 bases). In germline, CDR1 is SNHLY, CDR2 FYNNEI. The CDR3 consists of 13 residues. Trimming shortened V by 9 bases and J by 1 base, and 12 bases separated the two germline ends. The DNA for the CDR3 is TGTGCCAGTAATGGGGGGATCCAAGAGACCCAGTACTTC. Translated: CASNGGIQETQYF. Drawing the rest from reference TRBV2 and TRBJ2-5, the complete variable domain is EPEVTQTPSHQVTQMGQEVILRCVPISNHLYFYWYRQILGQKVEFLVSFYNNEISEKSEIFDDQFSVERPDGSNFTLKIRSTKLEDSAMYFCASNGGIQETQYFGPGTRLLVL.

On this clone: This may stem from a read error, because a much larger clone lies one nucleotide away. Other DNA sequences in the sample encode the same CDR3. The V and J genes are TRBV28 and TRBJ2-7; 7 bases line up with TRBD1. Trimming cost V 4 bases and J 3 bases; bases outside gene matches: 0. This CDR3 is 12 amino acids long. Germline assignment: CDR1 MDHEN and CDR2 SYDVKM. CDR3 sequence reads: CASSYRGYEQYF. The CDR3 DNA reads TGTGCCAGCAGTTACAGGGGCTACGAGCAGTACTTC.

This clone has more than one count but fewer than ten. The chain is built from TRBV5-4 and TRBJ2-3, with a weak D call TRBD2 (6 bases). The CDR3 totals 16 residues. Germline CDR1 reads SGHNT; CDR2 reads YYREEE (reference sequence). V was trimmed by 0 bases and J by 0 bases, leaving 11 bases between them. In DNA, the CDR3 is TGTGCCAGCAGCTTGGGCGGGGAATCTAGCACAGATACGCAGTATTTT. It codes for CASSLGGESSTDTQYF.

This clone was picked up one time. The chain joins TRBV18 to TRBJ2-7, with a tentative D call TRBD2 (6 bases). Per the germline V gene, CDR1 is KGHSH and CDR2 is LQKENI. V was pared by 6 bases and J by 0 bases, with 9 bases between. This CDR3 region has 13 residues. CDR3 in amino acids: CASSRDSSYEQYF. CDR3 in DNA: TGTGCCAGCTCCCGGGACTCCTCCTACGAGCAGTACTTC. The whole variable domain, remainder taken from reference TRBV18 and TRBJ2-7, is NAGVMQNPRHLVRRRGQEARLRCSPMKGHSHVYWYRQLPEEGLKFMVYLQKENIIDESGMPKERFSAEFPKEGPSILRIQQVVRGDSAAYFCASSRDSSYEQYFGPGTRLTVT.

The rearrangement uses TRBV10-2 and TRBJ2-2; 7 bases are a match to TRBD2. This CDR3 region has 15 residues. V dropped 7 bases and J dropped 1; count of bases not matched to a gene: 6. Looked up from germline, CDR1 is WSHSY and CDR2 is SAAADI. CDR3 region: CASILSGQNTGELFF. The CDR3 DNA is TGCGCCAGCATCCTTAGCGGGCAGAACACCGGGGAGCTGTTTTTT.

This clone was seen a few times. Other nucleotide sequences in the sample specify the same CDR3. The chain uses TRBV29-1 and TRBJ2-2, with D tentatively TRBD1 or TRBD2 (5 bases each). The germline gives CDR1 SQVTM, CDR2 ANQGSEA. Between the trimmed V and J ends, which lost 7 bases and 5 bases, there was a span of 11 bases. CDR3 length: 12 residues. CDR3 residues: CSGGSWTGELFF. The CDR3 nucleotides read TGCAGCGGGGGGTCTTGGACCGGGGAGCTGTTTTTT.

V is TRBV4-1 and J is TRBJ1-2; no clear D. The ends were cut back, 4 bases at V and 4 bases at J, with 16 bases in the middle. Germline V gene sequence: CDR1 MGHRA, CDR2 YSYEKL. The CDR3 totals 15 residues. CDR3 sequence: CASSPSIQRGYGYTF. The CDR3 nucleotides read TGCGCCAGCAGCCCCTCCATCCAGCGGGGCTATGGCTACACCTTC.

CDR3 DNA: TGCGCCAGCAGCTTGGGCCAGGGCGGGGAGCAGTTCTTC. Translation: CASSLGQGGEQFF. This chain uses TRBV5-1 with TRBJ2-1, with D possibly called TRBD1 or TRBD2 (5 bases each). The CDR3 has 13 residues. Germline values: CDR1 SGHRS, CDR2 YFSETQ. V lost 0 bases and J lost 10, with 11 bases in between.

V usage is TRBV4-2 and J usage is TRBJ1-2; a possible D gene is TRBD1 (6 bases). The germline CDR1 and CDR2 sequences are LGHNA and YNFKEQ. The CDR3 is made up of 17 amino acids. Trimming pared 0 bases from V and 0 bases from J, leaving 14 bases between. In DNA, the CDR3 is TGTGCCAGCAGCCAAGAGGTCAGGGGCCTCTCTAACTATGGCTACACCTTC. Amino acids: CASSQEVRGLSNYGYTF.

The chain employs TRBV7-3 and TRBJ2-1; D may correspond to TRBD1 or TRBD2 (5 bases each). Between the trimmed V and J ends, which lost 6 bases and 2 bases, there was a span of 14 bases. There are 15 residues in the CDR3. Germline V gene lookup returns CDR1 SGHTA and CDR2 FQGTGA. CDR3 residues: CASRAGTVAYNEQFF. CDR3 DNA: TGTGCCAGCAGGGCCGGGACGGTTGCCTACAATGAGCAGTTCTTC.

The J gene is TRBJ2-7, the V gene TRBV27, with D hard to call. CDR1 is MNHEY, CDR2 SMNVEV, per germline (reference sequence). The ends were cut back, 4 bases at V and 2 bases at J, with 6 bases in the middle. The CDR3 has 12 residues. CDR3 loop: CASSSATYEQYF. CDR3 DNA: TGTGCCAGCAGTTCGGCGACCTACGAGCAGTACTTC.